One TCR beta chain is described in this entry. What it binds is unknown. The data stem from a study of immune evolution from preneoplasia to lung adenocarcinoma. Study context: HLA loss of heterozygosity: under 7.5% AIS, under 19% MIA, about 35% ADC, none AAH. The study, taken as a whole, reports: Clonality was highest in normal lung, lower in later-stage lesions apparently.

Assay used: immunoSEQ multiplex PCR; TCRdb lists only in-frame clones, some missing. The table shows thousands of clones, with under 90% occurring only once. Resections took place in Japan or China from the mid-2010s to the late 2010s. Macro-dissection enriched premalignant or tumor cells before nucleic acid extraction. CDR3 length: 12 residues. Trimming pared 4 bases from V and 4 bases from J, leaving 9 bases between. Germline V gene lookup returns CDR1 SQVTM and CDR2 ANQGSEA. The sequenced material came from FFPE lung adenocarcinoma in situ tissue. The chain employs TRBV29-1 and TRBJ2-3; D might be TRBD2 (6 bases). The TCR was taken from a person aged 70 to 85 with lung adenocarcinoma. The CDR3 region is CSVVGTADTQYF. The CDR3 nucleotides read TGCAGCGTTGTAGGGACTGCAGATACGCAGTATTTT.